The 24 T cell receptor beta chains below were found in one sample sequenced in a study of beta chain features in type 1 diabetes. General study results and limits: TCRB CDR3s were moderately but significantly shorter in Type 1 diabetes patients in all four CD4+ subsets.

What was sequenced were expressed TCRB transcripts, since all of the isolated RNA had been reverse transcribed. Clones were read by immunoSEQ multiplex PCR, and TCRdb kept only the in-frame ones, dropping some. The sample yields some 370,000 clones, 9.5% to 10% seen once. Antigens of these TCRs are unknown. Sequenced sample: central memory CD4+ T cells from blood. These receptors originate from a man younger than 40 with type 1 diabetes.

There are a few counts of this clone. The chain employs TRBV5-4 and TRBJ2-2; possible D gene TRBD1, 6 bases. This CDR3 region has 14 residues. In germline, CDR1 is SGHNT, CDR2 YYREEE (reference sequence). The V and J ends lost 5 bases and 3 bases respectively, with 11 bases between them. Here the CDR3 DNA reads TGTGCCAGCAGTAGGGGGTCGGACACCGGGGAGCTGTTTTTT. Protein: CASSRGSDTGELFF.

This clone was detected many times. The chain uses TRBV18 and TRBJ2-5; D is uncertain. Trimming removed 2 bases from V and 3 bases from J, with 13 bases in between. The CDR3 length is 15 residues. CDR1 KGHSH and CDR2 LQKENI come from the germline V gene. CDR3 nucleotides: TGTGCCAGCTCACCAAATTTCAACAGAGAAGAGACCCAGTACTTC. This gives the protein CASSPNFNREETQYF.

A remark on this clone: The junction does not match germline at one end; this may be a read error. V usage is TRBV7-7 and J usage is TRBJ2-1; possibly TRBD2 for D (6 bases). The CDR3 loop spans 14 amino acids. From germline, CDR1 is SSHAT and CDR2 FNYEAQ (reference sequence). The DNA for the CDR3 is TGTGCTAGCAGCTTTGAGGGACTGTACAATGAGCAGTTCTTC. Translating it yields CASSFEGLYNEQFF.

The V gene is TRBV29-1, the J gene TRBJ2-1; 10 bases agree with TRBD2. Germline loops: CDR1 SQVTM, CDR2 ANQGSEA. The ends lost 6 bases at V and 4 bases at J; junction bases unmatched: 9. The CDR3 sequence is 15 residues long. The CDR3 DNA reads as TGCAGCGTAGGTCGGACTAGCGGAAATTACAATGAGCAGTTCTTC. Translated, it gives CSVGRTSGNYNEQFF.

In this sample, this clone turned up a few times. The same CDR3 arises from other DNA sequences in this sample as well. The chain couples TRBV7-2 to TRBJ1-3; unclear D gene. There are 15 residues in the CDR3. Trimming took off 5 bases at V and 0 bases at J, with 11 bases between the two ends. Germline V gives CDR1 SGHTA, CDR2 FQGNSA. The CDR3, as DNA: TGTGCCAGCAGCCTAGTGGGCGGCTCTGGAAACACCATATATTTT. This translates into CASSLVGGSGNTIYF.

Turning to this clone: The same CDR3 is also encoded by other DNA sequences in this sample. The gene calls are TRBV19 and TRBJ1-5, with unresolved D. The V end was cut by 5 bases, the J end by 1 base, with 6 bases between. The length of the CDR3 is 13 residues. Germline assignment: CDR1 LNHDA and CDR2 SQIVND (reference sequence). This CDR3 reads CASSPGSNQPQHF. The CDR3 nucleotides are TGTGCCAGTAGTCCGGGGAGCAATCAGCCCCAGCATTTT.

The chain employs TRBV4-1 and TRBJ1-2; D gene unclear. This CDR3 spans 16 amino acids. Between the trimmed V and J ends, which lost 0 bases and 4 bases, there was a span of 15 bases. Germline V gene data show CDR1 as MGHRA and CDR2 as YSYEKL. CDR3 residues: CASSQDAVSQPYGYTF. DNA of the CDR3: TGCGCCAGCAGCCAAGATGCGGTCTCTCAACCCTATGGCTACACCTTC.

The chain couples TRBV11-1 to TRBJ1-2; perhaps TRBD1 as D (5 bases). This CDR3 spans 14 amino acids. Looked up from germline, CDR1 is SGHAT and CDR2 is FQDESV (reference sequence). Trimming took off 5 bases at V and 5 bases at J, with 15 bases between the two ends. The CDR3 here is CASSRPDSGYGYTF. DNA for the CDR3: TGTGCCAGCAGCCGTCCTGACAGTGGGTATGGCTACACCTTC.

CDR3 protein: CASSALRHQQGANQPQHF. The CDR3 nucleotides are TGTGCCAGCAGTGCCTTAAGGCATCAACAGGGGGCTAATCAGCCCCAGCATTTT. The chain links TRBV6-4 to TRBJ1-5, with 9 nucleotides matching TRBD1. The V gene's germline CDR1 is MRHNA and CDR2 SNTAGT. Germline trimming cut 4 bases from V and 4 bases from J; bases unmatched to any gene: 14. CDR3 length: 18 amino acids.

The V and J genes are TRBV15 and TRBJ2-1, with D tentatively TRBD1 (6 bases). Germline V CDR1 and CDR2: LNHNV, YYDKDF (reference sequence). The CDR3 loop spans 19 amino acids. Trimming left V 1 base short and J 9 bases short, with 28 bases between. CDR3 sequence (DNA): TGTGCCACCAGCAGAGCCTTGGTCCTAGGGGGTACGCGAAAGGGTGAGCAGTTCTTC. Protein: CATSRALVLGGTRKGEQFF. Using reference TRBV15 and TRBJ2-1 for the parts outside the CDR3, the full variable domain is DAMVIQNPRYQVTQFGKPVTLSCSQTLNHNVMYWYQQKSSQAPKLLFHYYDKDFNNEADTPDNFQSRRPNTSFCFLDIRSPGLGDTAMYLCATSRALVLGGTRKGEQFFGPGTRLTVL.

This clone was seen a few times. The chain joins TRBV7-2 to TRBJ2-7, with 8 bases aligning to TRBD1. Germline V gene data show CDR1 as SGHTA and CDR2 as FQGNSA. The trim removed 2 bases at V and 3 bases at J, leaving 6 bases unmatched. CDR3 length: 15 amino acids. CDR3 nucleotides: TGTGCCAGCAGCTTAAGGACAGGGACCATCTACGAGCAGTACTTC. Protein product: CASSLRTGTIYEQYF.

CDR3 sequence: CASSLLGYEQYF. CDR3 sequence (DNA): TGTGCCAGCAGCTTGCTGGGGTACGAGCAGTACTTC. The chain combines TRBV5-4 with TRBJ2-7; the D is unclear. The CDR3 loop spans 12 amino acids. V lost 1 base and J 4 bases, leaving 6 bases between the germline ends. Germline V gene sequence: CDR1 SGHNT, CDR2 YYREEE (reference sequence).

The genes are TRBV7-3 and TRBJ2-3, with TRBD2 matching 9 bases. Unmatched junction bases numbered 9, after V lost 1 base and J lost 4 bases. CDR1 is SGHTA and CDR2 is FQGTGA in the germline V gene. The CDR3 totals 17 residues. CDR3 nucleotides: TGTGCCAGCAGCTTAAGAAATGTAGCGGGAGAATCAGATACGCAGTATTTT. Translating it yields CASSLRNVAGESDTQYF.

The gene calls are TRBV7-9 and TRBJ1-2, with 8 bases aligning to TRBD1. Looked up from germline, CDR1 is SEHNR and CDR2 is FQNEAQ (reference sequence). The CDR3 totals 16 residues. The V gene end was trimmed by 3 bases and the J gene end by 8 bases; junction bases not matched to a gene: 14. CDR3 protein: CASSLAGGQGARGYTF. CDR3 nucleotides: TGTGCCAGCAGCTTGGCCGGAGGGCAGGGGGCACGGGGCTACACCTTC. The full variable domain, in which reference TRBV7-9 and TRBJ1-2 provide the parts outside the CDR3, is DTGVSQNPRHKITKRGQNVTFRCDPISEHNRLYWYRQTLGQGPEFLTYFQNEAQLEKSRLLSDRFSAERPKGSFSTLEIQRTEQGDSAMYLCASSLAGGQGARGYTFGSGTRLTVV.

There are a few counts of this clone. The chain recombines TRBV4-3 with TRBJ1-4; 9 nucleotides agree with TRBD1. The CDR3 sequence is 16 residues long. Trimming cost V 3 bases and J 8 bases; bases outside gene matches: 10. From germline, CDR1 is LGHNA and CDR2 YSLEER. CDR3 sequence (DNA): TGCGCCAGCAGCCAGTCCCCCGGGACAGGGTCCGAAAAACTGTTTTTT. Translated: CASSQSPGTGSEKLFF.

This clone was seen a handful of times. The chain employs TRBV2 and TRBJ1-4, with D possibly matching TRBD1 (6 bases). Per the germline V gene, CDR1 is SNHLY and CDR2 is FYNNEI. This CDR3 is 15 amino acids long. The germline V and J ends were trimmed by 3 bases and 12 bases, with 20 bases remaining between them. CDR3 sequence reads: CASSDQGHGYQELFF. The CDR3, as DNA: TGTGCCAGCAGTGATCAGGGACACGGGTACCAAGAACTGTTTTTT.

The chain links TRBV4-2 to TRBJ1-2, with no clear D. CDR1 LGHNA and CDR2 YNFKEQ come from the germline V gene. This CDR3 has 16 amino acids. Trimming removed 0 bases from V and 6 bases from J, with 17 bases in between. CDR3 DNA sequence: TGTGCCAGCAGCCAAGATGAGGGCAGGCCCGGTGATGGCTACACCTTC. Translation: CASSQDEGRPGDGYTF.

This clone was counted only a few times. This chain connects TRBV6-5 to TRBJ2-6, with D unresolved. CDR3 size: 15 residues. Trimming left V 5 bases short and J 4 bases short, with 12 bases between. Per germline, CDR1 MNHEY and CDR2 SVGAGI. The CDR3 reads CASSRGLRGANVLTF. The CDR3 nucleotides read TGTGCCAGCAGTAGAGGATTGAGGGGGGCCAACGTCCTGACTTTC.

Note on this clone: The same CDR3 arises from other DNA sequences in this sample as well. The chain links TRBV27 to TRBJ1-1; D not certain. Germline assignment: CDR1 MNHEY and CDR2 SMNVEV (reference sequence). Deletions cut 6 bases from V and 1 base from J, with 6 bases between. The CDR3 consists of 12 residues. The CDR3 protein is CASSSGNTEAFF. Written as DNA, the CDR3 is TGTGCCAGCAGCTCAGGGAACACTGAAGCTTTCTTT.

Note on this clone: This sample also contains other DNA sequences that code for the same CDR3. The rearrangement joins TRBV7-2 to TRBJ2-7; 10 bases match TRBD2. The trim removed 5 bases at V and 1 base at J, leaving 8 bases unmatched. The CDR3 length is 16 residues. Germline CDR1 is SGHTA and CDR2 is FQGNSA. The CDR3 sequence is CASSLTLAGGSYEQYF. The DNA for the CDR3 is TGTGCCAGCAGCCTAACTTTAGCGGGAGGATCCTACGAGCAGTACTTC.

The chain employs TRBV19 and TRBJ2-7; D is uncertain. Germline V gene lookup returns CDR1 LNHDA and CDR2 SQIVND (reference sequence). The CDR3 has 13 residues. V lost 5 bases and J 2 bases, leaving 10 bases between the germline ends. The CDR3 loop is CASSRGPTYEQYF. As DNA, the CDR3 is TGTGCCAGTAGTCGCGGCCCAACCTACGAGCAGTACTTC.

In its sample, this clone was seen many times. The chain links TRBV28 to TRBJ2-3; 9 bases are a match to TRBD1. Per the germline V gene, CDR1 is MDHEN and CDR2 is SYDVKM. This CDR3 has 15 amino acids. Trimming removed 2 bases from V and 3 bases from J; junction bases left unmatched: 3. In nucleotides, the CDR3 is TGTGCCAGCAGTTTAGTGGGACAGGGAACAGATACGCAGTATTTT. Its protein product is CASSLVGQGTDTQYF.

The table lists this clone with many counts. This chain joins TRBV18 and TRBJ1-5; maybe TRBD1 (6 bases). CDR3 size: 15 residues. Germline V gene sequence: CDR1 KGHSH, CDR2 LQKENI. Trimming cost V 3 bases and J 6 bases, with 15 bases left between them. The CDR3 DNA sequence: TGTGCCAGCTCACCTAATACAGGGAAAGGTCAGCCCCAGCATTTT. It encodes CASSPNTGKGQPQHF.

This clone was seen only a few times. The chain joins TRBV7-9 to TRBJ1-1; D is uncertain. The germline gives CDR1 SEHNR, CDR2 FQNEAQ (reference sequence). The V gene lost 0 bases and the J gene lost 3 bases, with 17 bases spanning the gap. This CDR3 has 17 residues. This chain's CDR3 is CASSLAITAFNYTEAFF. CDR3 sequence (DNA): TGTGCCAGCAGCTTAGCGATTACAGCCTTCAACTACACTGAAGCTTTCTTT.